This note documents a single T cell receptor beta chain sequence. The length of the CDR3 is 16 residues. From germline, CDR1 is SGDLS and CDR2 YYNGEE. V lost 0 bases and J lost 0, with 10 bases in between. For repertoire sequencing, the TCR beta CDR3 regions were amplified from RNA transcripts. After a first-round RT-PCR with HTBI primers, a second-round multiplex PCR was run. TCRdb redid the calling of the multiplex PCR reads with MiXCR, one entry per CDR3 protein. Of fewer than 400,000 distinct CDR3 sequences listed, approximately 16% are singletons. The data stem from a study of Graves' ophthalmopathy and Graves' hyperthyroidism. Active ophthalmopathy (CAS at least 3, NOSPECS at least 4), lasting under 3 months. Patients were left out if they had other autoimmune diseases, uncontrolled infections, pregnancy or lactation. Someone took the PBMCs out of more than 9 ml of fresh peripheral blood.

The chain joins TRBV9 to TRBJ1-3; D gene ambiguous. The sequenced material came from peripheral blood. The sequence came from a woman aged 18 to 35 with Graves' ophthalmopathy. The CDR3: CASSVVGEGSGNTIYF. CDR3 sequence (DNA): TGTGCCAGCAGCGTAGTAGGAGAAGGCTCTGGAAACACCATATATTTT.